What follows are 4 T cell receptor beta chains derived from one specimen sequenced in a study of beta chain features in type 1 diabetes (dated by TCRdb to between 2017 and 2018). Library construction relied on the immunoSEQ multiplex PCR assay. All of the isolated RNA was reverse transcribed with the High Capacity cDNA Reverse Transcription Kit, so expressed TCRB transcripts were sequenced. Held by TCRdb, this immuneACCESS table contains in-frame sequences only and omits some clones. Under half of the omission traces to an unresolved V gene where checked; the cause of the rest is unknown. The sample records 240,000 or so clones, over 11% of which are singletons. The ten largest clonotypes hold roughly 0.019% of the sample. What these receptors recognize is not known. Overall results and qualifications from the work: In all four CD4+ subsets, TCRB CDR3 length was moderately but significantly shorter in type 1 diabetes patients.

Sequencing used naive CD4+ T cells from blood. Reading the label with the study, this specimen's cell subset or site is: true naive CD4+ T cells. The receptors stem from a man aged 25 to 45 with type 1 diabetes.

This clone came up a few times. The chain combines TRBV4-1 with TRBJ1-5, with D uncertain. V lost 0 bases and J 4 bases, leaving 13 bases between the germline ends. Germline loops: CDR1 MGHRA, CDR2 YSYEKL. CDR3 size: 16 residues. For the CDR3, the DNA is TGCGCCAGCAGCCAAGATTCCGGGGTGAGAAATCAGCCCCAGCATTTT. It codes for CASSQDSGVRNQPQHF.

This clone was seen a handful of times. The V call is TRBV5-1, the J call TRBJ2-7; D not resolved. Germline values: CDR1 SGHRS, CDR2 YFSETQ. The CDR3 length is 14 residues. V lost 1 base and J 2 bases, leaving 10 bases between the germline ends. CDR3 in DNA: TGCGCCAGCAGCTTGAGAGTGCCGACCTACGAGCAGTACTTC. Translation gives CASSLRVPTYEQYF.

V is TRBV5-1 and J is TRBJ2-3, with a weak D call TRBD2 (5 bases). This CDR3 has 15 amino acids. The V gene's germline CDR1 is SGHRS and CDR2 YFSETQ. V was cut by 4 bases and J by 4 bases, with 16 bases left in between. As DNA, the CDR3 is TGCGCCAGCAGCCCTAGCCTGGAGTTGGCAGATACGCAGTATTTT. Encoded protein: CASSPSLELADTQYF. The whole variable domain, filled in from reference TRBV5-1 and TRBJ2-3, reads KAGVTQTPRYLIKTRGQQVTLSCSPISGHRSVSWYQQTPGQGLQFLFEYFSETQRNKGNFPGRFSGRQFSNSRSEMNVSTLELGDSALYLCASSPSLELADTQYFGPGTRLTVL.

In its sample, this clone was seen a few times. V is TRBV18 and J is TRBJ1-1; TRBD1 is a possible D gene (6 bases). Trimming took off 1 base at V and 5 bases at J, with 11 bases between the two ends. The CDR3 loop spans 14 amino acids. Germline values: CDR1 KGHSH, CDR2 LQKENI. As DNA, the CDR3 is TGTGCCAGCTCACCACAGGGGGACGGGACTGAAGCTTTCTTT. It translates to CASSPQGDGTEAFF.